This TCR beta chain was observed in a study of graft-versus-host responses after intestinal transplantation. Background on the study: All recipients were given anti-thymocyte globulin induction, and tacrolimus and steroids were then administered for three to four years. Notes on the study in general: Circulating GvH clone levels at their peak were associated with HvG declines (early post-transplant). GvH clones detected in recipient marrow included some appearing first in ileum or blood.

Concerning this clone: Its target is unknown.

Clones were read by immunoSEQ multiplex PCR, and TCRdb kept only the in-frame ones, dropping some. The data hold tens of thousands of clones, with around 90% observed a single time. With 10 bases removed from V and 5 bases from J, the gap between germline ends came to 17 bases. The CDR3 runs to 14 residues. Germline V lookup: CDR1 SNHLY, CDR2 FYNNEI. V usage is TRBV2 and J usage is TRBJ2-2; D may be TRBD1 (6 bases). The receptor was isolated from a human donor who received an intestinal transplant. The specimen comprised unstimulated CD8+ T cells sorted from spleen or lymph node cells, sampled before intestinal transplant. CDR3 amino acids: CATTQDRGTGELFF. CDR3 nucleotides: TGTGCCACCACGCAGGACAGAGGGACCGGGGAGCTGTTTTTT.